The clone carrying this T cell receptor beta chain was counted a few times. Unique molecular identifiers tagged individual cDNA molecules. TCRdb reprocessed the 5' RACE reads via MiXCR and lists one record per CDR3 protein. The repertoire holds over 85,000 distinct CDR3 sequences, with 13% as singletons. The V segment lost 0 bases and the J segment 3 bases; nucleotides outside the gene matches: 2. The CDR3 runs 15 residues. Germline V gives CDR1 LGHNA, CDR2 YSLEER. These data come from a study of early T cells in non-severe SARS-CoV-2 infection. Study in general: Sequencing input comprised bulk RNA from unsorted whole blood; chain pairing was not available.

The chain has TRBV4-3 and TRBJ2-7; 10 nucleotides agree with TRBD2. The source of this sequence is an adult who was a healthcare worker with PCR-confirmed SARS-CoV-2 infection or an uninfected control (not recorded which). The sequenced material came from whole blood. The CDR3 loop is CASSQDLAGDYEQYF. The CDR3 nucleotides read TGCGCCAGCAGCCAAGATCTAGCGGGAGACTACGAGCAGTACTTC.